One and the same sample provided the 11 T cell receptor beta chains below, sequenced in a study of blood T cell repertoires in COVID-19. The table came from immunoSEQ multiplex PCR; TCRdb's copy has only in-frame clones and leaves some out. The sample consists of 30,000 to 35,000 clones, around nine tenths of them appearing once. Sequenced sample: peripheral blood. The source is a woman aged 70-85 years with active COVID-19.

V and J are TRBV29-1 and TRBJ1-1; D call uncertain. Between the trimmed V and J ends, which lost 4 bases and 9 bases, there was a span of 6 bases. The CDR3 covers 9 residues. Looked up from germline, CDR1 is SQVTM and CDR2 is ANQGSEA. This chain's CDR3 is CSVGAQAFF. The CDR3 nucleotides are TGCAGCGTTGGAGCCCAAGCTTTCTTT.

The J gene is TRBJ2-5, the V gene TRBV7-2, with 7 bases matching TRBD1. In germline, CDR1 is SGHTA, CDR2 FQGNSA. V shed 5 bases and J 12 bases; nucleotides not matched to a gene: 15. The CDR3 has 14 residues. The CDR3 nucleotides read TGTGCCAGCAGCCCTACAGGGGCGTGGGAAAAAAAGTACTTC. Amino acids: CASSPTGAWEKKYF. Filled out from reference TRBV7-2 and TRBJ2-5, the complete variable domain reads GAGVSQSPSNKVTEKGKDVELRCDPISGHTALYWYRQSLGQGLEFLIYFQGNSAPDKSGLPSDRFSAERTGGSVSTLTIQRTQQEDSAVYLCASSPTGAWEKKYFGPGTRLLVL.

V is TRBV5-5 and J is TRBJ1-1; D possibly corresponds to TRBD1 (6 bases). The CDR3 has 14 amino acids. Trimming shortened V by 1 base and J by 7 bases, and 14 bases separated the two germline ends. Germline V gene data show CDR1 as SGHKS and CDR2 as YYEKEE (reference sequence). CDR3 loop: CASSLTGWTIEAFF. Here the CDR3 DNA reads TGTGCCAGCAGCTTGACAGGGTGGACAATTGAAGCTTTCTTT.

Here the CDR3 reads CASSHRDRAFGEQFF. In nucleotides, the CDR3 is TGTGCCAGCAGCCATCGGGACAGAGCGTTTGGGGAGCAGTTCTTC. V usage is TRBV7-8 and J usage is TRBJ2-1, with 7 positions matching TRBD1. V lost 5 bases to trimming and J lost 10 bases; unmatched junction nucleotides: 14. Germline V CDR1 and CDR2: SGHVS, FQNEAQ. This CDR3 has 15 residues.

This chain joins TRBV3-1 (or the pseudogene TRBV3-2) and TRBJ2-7, with 12 bases that match TRBD2. The trim removed 3 bases at V and 4 bases at J, leaving 13 bases unmatched. This CDR3 is 18 amino acids long. CDR1 and CDR2 (germline): LGHDT, YNNKEL (reference sequence). The CDR3 DNA reads TGTGCCAGCAGCCATCCAAACACTCTAGCGGGGGGGCGATACGAGCAGTACTTC. It encodes CASSHPNTLAGGRYEQYF.

The V call is TRBV28, the J call TRBJ2-2; 12 nucleotides line up with TRBD1. The CDR3 contains 17 residues. CDR1 and CDR2 (germline): MDHEN, SYDVKM. V shed 6 bases, J shed 4 bases, and the junction held 9 bases outside the gene matches. The CDR3 region is CASRPRGQGATTGELFF. The CDR3 coding sequence is TGTGCCAGCAGACCCCGGGGACAGGGGGCTACCACCGGGGAGCTGTTTTTT. The full variable domain, rest sourced from reference TRBV28 and TRBJ2-2, is DVKVTQSSRYLVKRTGEKVFLECVQDMDHENMFWYRQDPGLGLRLIYFSYDVKMKEKGDIPEGYSVSREKKERFSLILESASTNQTSMYLCASRPRGQGATTGELFFGEGSRLTVL.

This chain joins TRBV27 and TRBJ2-1, with TRBD2 matching 12 bases. Losses at the gene ends were 4 bases for V and 7 bases for J; bases not matched to a gene: 5. The V gene's germline CDR1 is MNHEY and CDR2 SMNVEV (reference sequence). The CDR3 has 15 residues. CDR3 DNA: TGTGCCAGCAGTTCTAGCGGGGGGGCAGGAAATGAGCAGTTCTTC. This translates into CASSSSGGAGNEQFF.

The chain joins TRBV2 to TRBJ1-2; 7 positions agree with TRBD1. In germline, CDR1 is SNHLY, CDR2 FYNNEI. Trimming at V came to 2 bases and at J to 9 bases, leaving 6 bases not matched to a gene. This CDR3 comprises 13 residues. CDR3 in DNA: TGTGCCAGCAGTGAAACAGGGGAAGGGAGCTACACCTTC. Its protein is CASSETGEGSYTF. Variable domain in full (rest from reference TRBV2 and TRBJ1-2): EPEVTQTPSHQVTQMGQEVILRCVPISNHLYFYWYRQILGQKVEFLVSFYNNEISEKSEIFDDQFSVERPDGSNFTLKIRSTKLEDSAMYFCASSETGEGSYTFGSGTRLTVV.

This clone appeared a single time. The rearrangement links TRBV7-2 to TRBJ2-5, with TRBD1 matching 7 bases. Germline CDR1 and CDR2: SGHTA and FQGNSA. This CDR3 contains 14 residues. V lost 5 bases, J lost 3 bases, and 6 bases stayed unmatched. CDR3 amino acids: CASSTRDSKETQYF. The CDR3 nucleotides are TGTGCCAGCAGCACTCGGGACAGCAAAGAGACCCAGTACTTC. Filled out from reference TRBV7-2 and TRBJ2-5, the complete variable domain reads GAGVSQSPSNKVTEKGKDVELRCDPISGHTALYWYRQSLGQGLEFLIYFQGNSAPDKSGLPSDRFSAERTGGSVSTLTIQRTQQEDSAVYLCASSTRDSKETQYFGPGTRLLVL.

This rearrangement joins TRBV28 to TRBJ2-7; possibly TRBD1 for D (6 bases). The CDR3 consists of 16 residues. Deletions cut 3 bases from V and 0 bases from J, with 15 bases between. Germline loops: CDR1 MDHEN, CDR2 SYDVKM. As DNA, the CDR3 is TGTGCCAGCAGTTTCCCCGGACAGAGGAGCTCCTACGAGCAGTACTTC. It is translated as CASSFPGQRSSYEQYF.

The chain is built from TRBV28 and TRBJ2-7, with 9 bases that match TRBD1. The CDR3 is 14 residues long. Unmatched junction bases numbered 2, after V lost 2 bases and J lost 3 bases. Per the germline V gene, CDR1 is MDHEN and CDR2 is SYDVKM. DNA for the CDR3: TGTGCCAGCAGTTTAGACAGGGGGGTCTACGAGCAGTACTTC. It encodes CASSLDRGVYEQYF. Full variable domain (missing parts from reference TRBV28 and TRBJ2-7): DVKVTQSSRYLVKRTGEKVFLECVQDMDHENMFWYRQDPGLGLRLIYFSYDVKMKEKGDIPEGYSVSREKKERFSLILESASTNQTSMYLCASSLDRGVYEQYFGPGTRLTVT.